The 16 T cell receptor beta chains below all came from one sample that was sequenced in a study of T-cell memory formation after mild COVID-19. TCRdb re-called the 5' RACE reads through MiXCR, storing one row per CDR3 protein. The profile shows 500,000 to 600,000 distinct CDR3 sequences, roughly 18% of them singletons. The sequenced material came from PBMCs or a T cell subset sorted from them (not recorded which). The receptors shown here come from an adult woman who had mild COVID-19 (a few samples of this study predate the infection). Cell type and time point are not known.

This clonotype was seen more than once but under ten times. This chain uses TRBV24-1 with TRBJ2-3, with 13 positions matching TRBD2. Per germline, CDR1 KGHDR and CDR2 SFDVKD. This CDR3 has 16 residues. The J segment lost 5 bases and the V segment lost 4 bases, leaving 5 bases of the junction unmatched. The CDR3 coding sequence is TGTGCCACCAGTGAATTGGGACTAGCGGGGATAGATACGCAGTATTTT. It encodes CATSELGLAGIDTQYF.

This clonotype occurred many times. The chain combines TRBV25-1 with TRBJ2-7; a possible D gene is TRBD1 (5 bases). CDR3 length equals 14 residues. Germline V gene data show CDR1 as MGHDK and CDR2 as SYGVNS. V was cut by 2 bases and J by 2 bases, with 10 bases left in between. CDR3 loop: CASSEKQDPYEQYF. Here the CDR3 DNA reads TGTGCCAGCAGTGAAAAACAGGATCCCTACGAGCAGTACTTC.

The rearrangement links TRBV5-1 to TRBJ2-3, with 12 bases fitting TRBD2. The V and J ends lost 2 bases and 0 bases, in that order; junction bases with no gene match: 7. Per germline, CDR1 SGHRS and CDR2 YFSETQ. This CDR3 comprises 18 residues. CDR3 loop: CASSFGLAGSASTDTQYF. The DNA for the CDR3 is TGCGCCAGCAGCTTCGGACTAGCGGGGAGCGCTAGCACAGATACGCAGTATTTT.

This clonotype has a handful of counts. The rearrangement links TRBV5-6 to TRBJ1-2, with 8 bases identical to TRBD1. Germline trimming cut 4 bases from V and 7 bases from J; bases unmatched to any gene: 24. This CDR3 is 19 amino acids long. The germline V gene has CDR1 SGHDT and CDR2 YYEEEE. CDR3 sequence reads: CASSPVRQGFFRSLTGYTF. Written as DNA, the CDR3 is TGTGCCAGCAGCCCCGTAAGACAGGGGTTTTTCCGGTCGCTAACTGGCTACACCTTC.

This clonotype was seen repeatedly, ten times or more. This CDR3 reads CASSLTSGRANEQFF. The CDR3 DNA reads TGTGCCAGCAGCTTAACTAGCGGGAGGGCGAATGAGCAGTTCTTC. V usage is TRBV7-3 and J usage is TRBJ2-1, with 11 bases identical to TRBD2. Germline CDR1 is SGHTA and CDR2 is FQGTGA. There are 15 residues in the CDR3. J gave up 7 bases and V 0 bases, and 2 bases lay outside the gene matches.

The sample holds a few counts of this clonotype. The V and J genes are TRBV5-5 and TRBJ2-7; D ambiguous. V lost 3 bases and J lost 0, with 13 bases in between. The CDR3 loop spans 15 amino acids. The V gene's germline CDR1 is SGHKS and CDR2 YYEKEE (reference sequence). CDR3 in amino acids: CASSSPTVLSYEQYF. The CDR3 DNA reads TGTGCCAGCAGCTCCCCTACAGTCCTCTCCTACGAGCAGTACTTC. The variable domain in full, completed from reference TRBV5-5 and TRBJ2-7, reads DAGVTQSPTHLIKTRGQQVTLRCSPISGHKSVSWYQQVLGQGPQFIFQYYEKEERGRGNFPDRFSARQFPNYSSELNVNALLLGDSALYLCASSSPTVLSYEQYFGPGTRLTVT.

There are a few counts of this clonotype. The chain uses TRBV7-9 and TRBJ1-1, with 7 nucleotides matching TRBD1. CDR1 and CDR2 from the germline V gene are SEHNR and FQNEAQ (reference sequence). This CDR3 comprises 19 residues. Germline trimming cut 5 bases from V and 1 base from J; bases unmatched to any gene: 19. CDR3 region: CASSRGFLGFGQANTEAFF. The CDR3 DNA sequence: TGTGCCAGCAGCCGGGGATTTCTCGGGTTCGGACAGGCGAACACTGAAGCTTTCTTT.

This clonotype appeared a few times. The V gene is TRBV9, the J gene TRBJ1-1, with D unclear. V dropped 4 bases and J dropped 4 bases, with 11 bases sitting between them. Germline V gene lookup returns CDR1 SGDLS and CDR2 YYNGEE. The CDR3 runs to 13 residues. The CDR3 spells CASSTSTGTEAFF. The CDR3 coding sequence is TGTGCCAGCAGCACGAGCACGGGCACTGAAGCTTTCTTT.

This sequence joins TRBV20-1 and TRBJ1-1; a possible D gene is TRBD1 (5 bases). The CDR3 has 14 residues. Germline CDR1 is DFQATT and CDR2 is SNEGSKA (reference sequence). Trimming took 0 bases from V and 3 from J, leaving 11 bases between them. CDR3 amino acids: CSARDMRTYTEAFF. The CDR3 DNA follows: TGCAGTGCTAGAGATATGAGGACATACACTGAAGCTTTCTTT.

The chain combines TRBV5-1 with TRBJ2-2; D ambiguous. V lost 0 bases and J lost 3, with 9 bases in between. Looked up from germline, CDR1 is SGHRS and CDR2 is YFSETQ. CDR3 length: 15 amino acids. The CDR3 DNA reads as TGCGCCAGCAGCTTGGAGGTTGCATACACCGGGGAGCTGTTTTTT. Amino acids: CASSLEVAYTGELFF.

CDR3 residues: CSARDGSAKNIQYF. The CDR3 DNA reads as TGCAGTGCTAGAGATGGGAGTGCCAAAAACATTCAGTACTTC. The rearrangement links TRBV20-1 to TRBJ2-4; tentative D call: TRBD2 (5 bases). Germline CDR1 is DFQATT and CDR2 is SNEGSKA (reference sequence). Trimming took off 0 bases at V and 1 base at J, with 7 bases between the two ends. CDR3 length: 14 amino acids.

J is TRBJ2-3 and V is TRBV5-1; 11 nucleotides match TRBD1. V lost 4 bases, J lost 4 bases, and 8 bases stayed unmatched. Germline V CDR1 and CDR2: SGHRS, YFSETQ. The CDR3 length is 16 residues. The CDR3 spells CASSRGQGAMADTQYF. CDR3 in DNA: TGCGCCAGCAGCAGAGGACAGGGGGCAATGGCAGATACGCAGTATTTT.

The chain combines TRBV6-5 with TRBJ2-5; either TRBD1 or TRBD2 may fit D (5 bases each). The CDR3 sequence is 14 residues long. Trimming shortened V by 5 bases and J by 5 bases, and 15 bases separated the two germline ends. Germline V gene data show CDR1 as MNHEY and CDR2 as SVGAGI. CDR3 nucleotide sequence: TGTGCCAGCAGTCCGTACGGGACGGTGGAGACCCAGTACTTC. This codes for CASSPYGTVETQYF.

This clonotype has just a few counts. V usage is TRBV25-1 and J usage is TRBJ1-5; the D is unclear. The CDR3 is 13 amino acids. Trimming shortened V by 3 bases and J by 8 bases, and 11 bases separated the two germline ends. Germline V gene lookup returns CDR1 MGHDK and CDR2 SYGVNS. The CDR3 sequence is CASSEGGSEPQHF. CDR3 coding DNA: TGTGCCAGCAGTGAGGGAGGTTCGGAGCCCCAGCATTTT.

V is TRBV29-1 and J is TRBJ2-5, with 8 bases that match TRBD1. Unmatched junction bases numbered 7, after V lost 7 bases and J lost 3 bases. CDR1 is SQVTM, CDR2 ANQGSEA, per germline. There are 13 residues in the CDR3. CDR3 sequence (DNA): TGCAGCGGGAATCCAGGGGGCGAAGAGACCCAGTACTTC. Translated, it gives CSGNPGGEETQYF.

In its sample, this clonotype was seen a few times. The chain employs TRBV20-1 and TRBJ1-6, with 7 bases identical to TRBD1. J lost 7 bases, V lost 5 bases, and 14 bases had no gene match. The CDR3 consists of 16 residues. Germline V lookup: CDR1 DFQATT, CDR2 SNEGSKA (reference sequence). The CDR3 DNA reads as TGCAGTGCTCCATGGATGGGGCAGGGGGAAAATTCACCCCTCCACTTT. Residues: CSAPWMGQGENSPLHF.